These T cell receptor beta chains were read from a single sample in a study of blood T cell repertoires in COVID-19. Sequenced by immunoSEQ multiplex PCR; TCRdb stores in-frame clones only, minus some. The table lists over 300,000 clones, around 85% of them singletons. Sequenced: peripheral blood. Receptors were obtained from a human donor in a cohort sampled during active COVID-19. Both conserved end residues are part of each CDR3. The D gene is left open where the match is weak. Rows give clone size only sometimes, using once, few, many, or a class for an expanded clone.

clone_size d_call j_call v_call cdr3_nt cdr3_aa
- TRBD2 TRBJ2-5 TRBV29-1 TGCAGCGTTGCTCGGCTAGCGGGCGGTAGGACCCAAGAGACCCAGTACTTC CSVARLAGGRTQETQYF
- TRBD1 TRBJ1-5 TRBV18 TGTGCCAGCTCATTGGACAGGGGGAGCAATCAGCCCCAGCATTTT CASSLDRGSNQPQHF
- - TRBJ1-3 TRBV7-9 TGTGCCAGCACTCCGGGGGGGTCTGGAAACACCATATATTTT CASTPGGSGNTIYF
- - TRBJ2-5 TRBV10-3 TGTGCCATCAGGAGGACAGACCTCCAAGAGACCCAGTACTTC CAIRRTDLQETQYF
- - TRBJ1-2 TRBV5-6 TGTGCCAGCAGCCTTACCGTGGCAACCAACTATGGCTACACCTTC CASSLTVATNYGYTF
- TRBD1 TRBJ1-2 TRBV6-5 TGTGCCAGCAGTTACTCCGGGACAGCCGCTAACTATGGCTACACCTTC CASSYSGTAANYGYTF
- - TRBJ1-1 TRBV3-1/TRBV3-2 TGTGCCAGCAGCCTGCGGGGGGGCACTGAAGCTTTCTTT CASSLRGGTEAFF
- - TRBJ1-2 TRBV11-2 TGTGCCAGCAGCTTGTCGGTTAACTATGGCTACACCTTC CASSLSVNYGYTF
- - TRBJ1-1 TRBV24-1 TGTGCCACCAGTGATTCCGGGACACTGAACACTGAAGCTTTCTTT CATSDSGTLNTEAFF
- TRBD2 TRBJ2-7 TRBV2 TGTGCCAGCAGTGAACTGGGGGGGTCCTCCTACGAGCAGTACTTC CASSELGGSSYEQYF
- - TRBJ1-1 TRBV6-6 TGTGCCAGCAGTTACTCGAGTCTGGACACTGAAGCTTTCTTT CASSYSSLDTEAFF
- - TRBJ1-6 TRBV19 TGTGCCAGTAGCAAATACAGGGAGAGAAGTAATTCACCCCTCCACTTT CASSKYRERSNSPLHF
- - TRBJ1-1 TRBV18 TGTGCCAGCTCACCACTCAAGGGGTCCACTGAAGCTTTCTTT CASSPLKGSTEAFF
few - TRBJ1-3 TRBV28 TGTGCCAGCAGCTCCGCCCACCTGTTGAGGGTCCGCGGAAACACCATATATTTT CASSSAHLLRVRGNTIYF
- TRBD1 TRBJ1-2 TRBV6-4 TGTGCCAGCAGTGATTCGCCGGGACAGGGGTTTGGCTACACCTTC CASSDSPGQGFGYTF
once - TRBJ1-5 TRBV27 TGTGCCAGCAGAACACAGAGTATTAGCAATCAGCCCCAGCATTTT CASRTQSISNQPQHF
- - TRBJ2-2 TRBV6-7 TGTGCCAGCAGTTACGACCCCTGGGGAGCGAACACCGGGGAGCTGTTTTTT CASSYDPWGANTGELFF
- TRBD1 TRBJ1-5 TRBV24-1 TGTGCCACCAGTGGCGACAGGGGGCTGAGCAATCAGCCCCAGCATTTT CATSGDRGLSNQPQHF
- TRBD2 TRBJ2-3 TRBV7-3 TGTGCCAGCAGCTTAGCGGGGGGGTCTGATACGCAGTATTTT CASSLAGGSDTQYF
- - TRBJ2-7 TRBV5-1 TGCGCCAGCAGCTTGGTGCAGGGGTCGGCACTACCAGGCGAGCAGTACTTC CASSLVQGSALPGEQYF
once TRBD2 TRBJ2-7 TRBV30 TGTGCCTGGAGTTCCGGGGAGGGGACCTTCTACGAGCAGTACTTC CAWSSGEGTFYEQYF
- TRBD1 TRBJ2-1 TRBV5-1 TGCGCCAGCAGCCCGGGACAGGGGATGTTGCAGTTCTTC CASSPGQGMLQFF
once TRBD1 TRBJ1-2 TRBV2 TGTGCCAGCAGCCGGGACAGGGACTATGGCTACACCTTC CASSRDRDYGYTF
- TRBD1 TRBJ2-5 TRBV28 TGTGCCAGCAGTTTAGGTGCGGGCAGGGGGAAGACCCAGTACTTC CASSLGAGRGKTQYF
few - TRBJ2-7 TRBV3-1/TRBV3-2 TGTGCCAGCAGCCACTGGGACTCAGCCTACGAGCAGTACTTC CASSHWDSAYEQYF
- TRBD2 TRBJ2-1 TRBV14 TGTGCCAGCAGCCCCCGACTAGCGGGGGGCCCCCGCTCTTTATACAATGAGCAGTTCTTC CASSPRLAGGPRSLYNEQFF
- TRBD1 TRBJ2-7 TRBV4-1 TGCGCCAGCAGCCCCAGGGGGAGCTACGAGCAGTACTTC CASSPRGSYEQYF
- TRBD2 TRBJ2-1 TRBV7-2 TGTGCCAGCAGCCTGACGGGGGGAACCTACAATGAGCAGTTCTTC CASSLTGGTYNEQFF
few TRBD2 TRBJ2-7 TRBV19 TGTGCCAGTAGTATTCTACCGGGGGGAACCTACGAGCAGTACTTC CASSILPGGTYEQYF
- - TRBJ2-3 TRBV18 TGTGCCAGCTCACCACATGTACTAGCCTCCGGAGATACGCAGTATTTT CASSPHVLASGDTQYF
- - TRBJ1-3 TRBV2 TGTGCCAGCATCCAAGCGGGCGGAAACACCATATATTTT CASIQAGGNTIYF
- TRBD1 TRBJ2-2 TRBV19 TGTGCCAGTAGTCGGGACAGGAAAAACACCGGGGAGCTGTTTTTT CASSRDRKNTGELFF
- TRBD2 TRBJ2-2 TRBV5-1 TGCGCCAGCAGCTCCACTAGCGGGGTGAACACCGGGGAGCTGTTTTTT CASSSTSGVNTGELFF
- - TRBJ1-3 TRBV3-1/TRBV3-2 TGTGCCAGCAGCCCTCCCCCTCCGCAGGCCTCTGGAAACACCATATATTTT CASSPPPPQASGNTIYF
- - TRBJ2-3 TRBV13 TGTGCCAGCAGCTTAACTCATGAAACAGATACGCAGTATTTT CASSLTHETDTQYF
few - TRBJ1-3 TRBV5-1 TGCGCCAGCAGCTTGGCCTCCCCAGGGTCGGCTGGAAACACCATATATTTT CASSLASPGSAGNTIYF
- - TRBJ2-2 TRBV6-5 TGTGCCAGCAGATGGGGCTTGAACACCGGGGAGCTGTTTTTT CASRWGLNTGELFF
- - TRBJ2-7 TRBV20-1 TGCAGTGCACTATCCTACGAGCAGTACTTC CSALSYEQYF
- TRBD1 TRBJ1-2 TRBV30 TGTGCCTGGGCCCGACAGGGTCAGGAGGAGGATGGCTACACCTTC CAWARQGQEEDGYTF
- - TRBJ2-3 TRBV6-5 TGTGCCAGCAGTTACGCCGGCGGGTTAGGAGATACGCAGTATTTT CASSYAGGLGDTQYF
- - TRBJ2-4 TRBV7-2 TGTGCCAGCAGCACTCAGACAGTAGCCAAAAACATTCAGTACTTC CASSTQTVAKNIQYF
- TRBD1 TRBJ2-7 TRBV27 TGTGCCAGCAGTAGGGACAGTTCCTACGAGCAGTACTTC CASSRDSSYEQYF
once - TRBJ1-2 TRBV6-5 TGTGCCAGCAGTTACTCAGGGGCGAGGGGCTACACCTTC CASSYSGARGYTF